The subject of this entry is one T cell receptor (beta chain). The data were produced by immunoSEQ multiplex PCR, yet TCRdb's version contains in-frame clones alone and is incomplete. The profile shows around 70,000 clones, roughly 84% of them singletons. CDR3 length: 11 residues. Germline values: CDR1 GTSNPN, CDR2 SVGIG (reference sequence). Trimming pared 4 bases from V and 1 base from J, leaving 5 bases between. This record belongs to a study of OX40 agonist ivuxolimab in advanced cancers. Study at large: The patients' treatment was ivuxolimab, an agonistic anti-OX40 (CD134) antibody.

Sequenced material: CD4+ or CD8+ T cells sorted from blood, taken in a trial of the OX40 agonist ivuxolimab. This sequence originates from an adult with an advanced solid tumor such as melanoma, head and neck, liver or kidney cancer. The chain carries TRBV30 and TRBJ2-7; D not resolved. This CDR3 reads CAWKESYEQYF. For the CDR3, the DNA is TGTGCCTGGAAGGAGTCCTACGAGCAGTACTTC.